The next 9 T cell receptor beta chains were all read from a single sample in a study of T-cell memory formation after mild COVID-19. TCRdb called the 5' RACE reads again in MiXCR, with one record for every CDR3 protein. The sample holds about 81,000 distinct CDR3 sequences, 25% seen once. The sequenced sample was PBMCs or a T cell subset sorted from them (not recorded which). These receptors all come from a man between 18 and 29 years old who had mild COVID-19 (a few samples of this study predate the infection). Cell type and time point are not known.

This clonotype has a handful of counts. V is TRBV4-1 and J is TRBJ1-6; D ambiguous. The CDR3 is made up of 15 amino acids. Germline CDR1 and CDR2: MGHRA and YSYEKL. Trimming stripped 1 base from V and 3 bases from J, with 7 bases between. The CDR3 loop reads CASSQGAFYNSPLHF. CDR3 in DNA: TGCGCCAGCAGCCAAGGGGCCTTCTATAATTCACCCCTCCACTTT.

The chain joins TRBV12-3 or TRBV12-4 to TRBJ2-5, with unresolved D. There are 13 residues in the CDR3. V lost 5 bases and J lost 5, with 12 bases in between. The CDR3 spells CASSPDFAETQYF. The CDR3 DNA is TGTGCCAGCAGTCCAGACTTTGCGGAGACCCAGTACTTC.

This clonotype occurred a few times. V and J are TRBV6-5 and TRBJ2-7; 9 bases match TRBD1. Per germline, CDR1 MNHEY and CDR2 SVGAGI. CDR3 length: 14 residues. Losses at the gene ends were 5 bases for V and 7 bases for J; bases not matched to a gene: 9. The CDR3 region is CASSPGQGVGEQYV. Written as DNA, the CDR3 is TGTGCCAGCAGTCCGGGACAGGGAGTGGGAGAGCAGTACGTC.

The rearrangement joins TRBV5-4 to TRBJ1-2; tentative D call: TRBD1 (5 bases). The CDR3 spans 14 residues. Trimming took off 2 bases at V and 3 bases at J, with 11 bases between the two ends. The V gene's germline CDR1 is SGHNT and CDR2 YYREEE (reference sequence). This CDR3 is CASSFGGSDYGYTF. The DNA of the CDR3 is TGTGCCAGCAGCTTTGGGGGTTCCGACTATGGCTACACCTTC.

There are a few counts of this clonotype. The CDR3 region is CASSYPTGTSGEETQYF. In DNA form, the CDR3 reads TGTGCCAGCAGTTACCCAACCGGGACTAGCGGGGAGGAGACCCAGTACTTC. The chain recombines TRBV6-5 with TRBJ2-5, with 13 bases lining up with TRBD2. Germline loops: CDR1 MNHEY, CDR2 SVGAGI. The CDR3 has 17 residues. V lost 2 bases and J lost 5; bases outside the gene matches: 8.

The rearrangement joins TRBV5-1 to TRBJ2-5; D perhaps matches TRBD1 (5 bases). Trimming cost V 7 bases and J 1 base, with 17 bases left between them. From germline, CDR1 is SGHRS and CDR2 YFSETQ. The CDR3 spans 15 residues. The CDR3 sequence is CASRPKGNFQETQYF. CDR3 DNA sequence: TGCGCCAGCCGACCCAAGGGGAATTTCCAAGAGACCCAGTACTTC.

The chain employs TRBV27 and TRBJ2-1, with D maybe TRBD2 (7 bases). This CDR3 contains 13 residues. V lost 8 bases to trimming and J lost 10 bases, with 18 bases between them. Germline CDR1 is MNHEY and CDR2 is SMNVEV (reference sequence). CDR3 coding DNA: TGTGCCAGCTCCGTAGGGGGGGGCGGGGAGCAGTTCTTC. Its translation: CASSVGGGGEQFF.

The V gene is TRBV6-2 or TRBV6-3, the J gene TRBJ1-1; a weak D match, TRBD1 (5 bases). This CDR3 spans 11 amino acids. The V end lost 4 bases, the J end lost 10 bases, and 10 bases lay between the germline ends. Germline values: CDR1 MNHEY, CDR2 SVGEGT. DNA of the CDR3: TGTGCCAGCAGTTCCGGGAGGGGAGCTTTCTTT. This translates into CASSSGRGAFF.

The chain recombines TRBV7-6 with TRBJ1-3, with D perhaps matching TRBD1 (6 bases). V dropped 4 bases and J dropped 2 bases, with 12 bases sitting between them. The CDR3 is 15 amino acids. Germline CDR1 and CDR2: SGHVS and FNYEAQ. CDR3 in DNA: TGTGCCAGCAGCTCCACATCAGGGGCTGGAAACACCATATATTTT. It translates to CASSSTSGAGNTIYF.